These 7 T cell receptor beta chains share one sample of origin, sequenced in a study of T cell responses to AZD1222 COVID-19 vaccine. The repertoire was sequenced with immunoSEQ multiplex PCR; TCRdb's copy has only in-frame clones and lacks some. The table lists 140,000 to 150,000 clones, 85% to 95% of them singletons, with about 3% in the top ten. The sequencing used peripheral blood, collected on day 0 of MenACWY control vaccination. The receptors stem from an adult in good health.

This chain uses TRBV2 with TRBJ1-5; D may be TRBD1 (6 bases). Trimming removed 6 bases at V and 4 bases at J, with 13 bases between. Germline V gene lookup returns CDR1 SNHLY and CDR2 FYNNEI. CDR3 length equals 14 residues. In DNA, the CDR3 is TGTGCCAGCAGGGACAGTCGCGAGAATCAGCCCCAGCATTTT. As protein: CASRDSRENQPQHF.

This chain joins TRBV10-2 and TRBJ2-7, with D possibly being TRBD1 or TRBD2 (5 bases each). Trimming removed 5 bases at V and 0 bases at J, with 11 bases between. The CDR3 consists of 14 residues. CDR1 and CDR2 from the germline V gene are WSHSY and SAAADI. This CDR3 reads CASSRDASSYEQYF. CDR3 DNA sequence: TGCGCCAGCAGTAGGGACGCGAGCTCCTACGAGCAGTACTTC.

The genes are TRBV13 and TRBJ1-2; tentative D call: TRBD1 (5 bases). CDR1 PRHDT and CDR2 FYEKMQ come from the germline V gene (reference sequence). Deletions cut 1 base from V and 4 bases from J, with 13 bases between. The CDR3 is 15 amino acids. The CDR3 nucleotides read TGTGCCAGCAGCTTAGAGGCCGGACATAGCTATGGCTACACCTTC. Amino acids: CASSLEAGHSYGYTF.

The chain combines TRBV6-6 with TRBJ2-7, with a tentative D call TRBD1 (6 bases). The CDR3 length is 16 residues. CDR1 MNHNY and CDR2 SVGAGI come from the germline V gene (reference sequence). V lost 2 bases to trimming and J lost 2 bases, with 16 bases between them. CDR3 loop: CASSYTSTGGPYEQYF. In nucleotides, the CDR3 is TGTGCCAGCAGTTACACCTCGACAGGTGGGCCCTACGAGCAGTACTTC.

The chain has TRBV7-9 and TRBJ2-7, with 10 bases aligning to TRBD2. V was clipped by 6 bases and J by 7 bases; unmatched bases: 15. Germline CDR1 is SEHNR and CDR2 is FQNEAQ (reference sequence). The length of the CDR3 is 16 residues. CDR3 sequence: CASRPVLAGESGEQYF. The CDR3 DNA is TGTGCCAGCAGACCCGTTCTAGCGGGAGAATCTGGGGAGCAGTACTTC.

V is TRBV28 and J is TRBJ1-6; TRBD1 is a possible D gene (5 bases). The CDR3 length is 15 residues. Trimming removed 3 bases from V and 6 bases from J, with 12 bases in between. CDR1 is MDHEN and CDR2 is SYDVKM in the germline V gene. As DNA, the CDR3 is TGTGCCAGCAGTTTTGTCGGCGGGGGTAATTCACCCCTCCACTTT. Its translation: CASSFVGGGNSPLHF.

This chain joins TRBV9 and TRBJ2-3, with D maybe TRBD2 (5 bases). The CDR3 consists of 16 residues. Trimming left V 3 bases short and J 3 bases short, with 17 bases between. Looked up from germline, CDR1 is SGDLS and CDR2 is YYNGEE. DNA for the CDR3: TGTGCCAGCAGCGACTCACTAGGGATGGCTACAGATACGCAGTATTTT. It yields the protein CASSDSLGMATDTQYF.